The 17 T cell receptor beta chains listed next were all sequenced from one sample in a study of T cells in Graves' hyperthyroidism and ophthalmopathy. From RNA transcripts, TCR beta CDR3 regions were amplified. The HTBI primer set was used in a first-round RT-PCR of the TCR CDR3. Each CDR3 protein gets one entry after TCRdb re-called the multiplex PCR reads with MiXCR. The sample has roughly 530,000 distinct CDR3 sequences; approximately 17% are singletons. The specimen was blood. All receptors derive from a woman between 18 and 29 years old with Graves' ophthalmopathy.

The chain has TRBV13 and TRBJ1-1, with D perhaps TRBD1 (5 bases). V shed 6 bases and J shed 8 bases, with 10 bases lying between them. CDR1 and CDR2 (germline): PRHDT, FYEKMQ (reference sequence). The CDR3 length is 11 residues. CDR3 DNA: TGTGCCAGCAGTTCAAGGGACGAAGCTTTCTTT. It specifies CASSSRDEAFF.

In its sample, this clonotype was seen a few times. The chain carries TRBV27 and TRBJ1-4; D might be TRBD1 (5 bases). The germline V and J ends were trimmed by 5 bases and 5 bases, with 18 bases remaining between them. CDR1 MNHEY and CDR2 SMNVEV come from the germline V gene (reference sequence). This CDR3 has 16 amino acids. As DNA, the CDR3 is TGTGCCAGCAGTCCCCCGCCCGACGGGGGAAATGAAAAACTGTTTTTT. It yields the protein CASSPPPDGGNEKLFF. Full variable domain (rest looked up from reference TRBV27 and TRBJ1-4): EAQVTQNPRYLITVTGKKLTVTCSQNMNHEYMSWYRQDPGLGLRQIYYSMNVEVTDKGDVPEGYKVSRKEKRNFPLILESPSPNQTSLYFCASSPPPDGGNEKLFFGSGTQLSVL.

About this clonotype: The junction shows a germline mismatch at one end, possibly a read error. The gene calls are TRBV7-2 and TRBJ2-1, with TRBD2 identical over 11 bases. The length of the CDR3 is 15 residues. The germline gives CDR1 SGHTA, CDR2 FQGNSA. The chain's CDR3 is CASSLLAGGYSEQFF. CDR3 coding DNA: TGTGCCAGCAGCTTATTAGCGGGGGGGTACAGTGAGCAGTTCTTC.

This clonotype was counted a few times. In nucleotides, the CDR3 is TGTGCCAGTAGTATGGTTGCTTCCCCAAACTATGGCTACACCTTC. Translating it yields CASSMVASPNYGYTF. The rearrangement links TRBV19 to TRBJ1-2; D gene uncertain. V was pared by 3 bases and J by 2 bases, with 13 bases between. Germline V gene data show CDR1 as LNHDA and CDR2 as SQIVND (reference sequence). The CDR3 has 15 residues.

This clonotype was counted a few times. The chain recombines TRBV28 with TRBJ2-5; D gene uncertain. This CDR3 comprises 16 residues. V lost 7 bases and J 3 bases, leaving 21 bases between the germline ends. Germline CDR1 MDHEN, CDR2 SYDVKM. This CDR3 is CASTSPGRSKEETQYF. CDR3 DNA sequence: TGTGCCAGCACCTCTCCTGGCAGAAGCAAAGAAGAGACCCAGTACTTC. Full variable domain (rest looked up from reference TRBV28 and TRBJ2-5): DVKVTQSSRYLVKRTGEKVFLECVQDMDHENMFWYRQDPGLGLRLIYFSYDVKMKEKGDIPEGYSVSREKKERFSLILESASTNQTSMYLCASTSPGRSKEETQYFGPGTRLLVL.

This sequence joins TRBV12-3 or TRBV12-4 and TRBJ1-3, with no clear D. Trimming stripped 7 bases from V and 0 bases from J, with 10 bases between. This CDR3 is built from 14 residues. The chain's CDR3 is CASIGRASGNTIYF. The DNA of the CDR3 is TGTGCCAGCATTGGGAGGGCCTCTGGAAACACCATATATTTT.

At least ten counts were recorded for this clonotype. The chain's CDR3 is CASSLESGVNTEAFF. The CDR3 DNA reads as TGTGCCAGCAGCTTAGAGTCGGGGGTGAACACTGAAGCTTTCTTT. The chain recombines TRBV11-2 with TRBJ1-1; a weak D match, TRBD1 (5 bases). The germline V gene has CDR1 SGHAT and CDR2 FQNNGV. The CDR3 is 15 amino acids. Trimming removed 0 bases from V and 0 bases from J, with 8 bases in between.

The chain employs TRBV28 and TRBJ1-1; D remains ambiguous. CDR1 is MDHEN, CDR2 SYDVKM, per germline. The V gene lost 4 bases and the J gene lost 9 bases, with 12 bases spanning the gap. This CDR3 comprises 12 residues. The CDR3 loop is CASSSLPAQAFF. DNA of the CDR3: TGTGCCAGCAGTTCCCTTCCAGCACAAGCTTTCTTT.

The rearrangement joins TRBV12-5 to TRBJ1-1; the D gene is possibly TRBD1 (6 bases). The length of the CDR3 is 14 residues. Trimming stripped 2 bases from V and 4 bases from J, with 11 bases between. Germline values: CDR1 LGHNT, CDR2 FRNRAP. The CDR3 nucleotides are TGTGCTAGTGGTTTGCCCAGGGGAAGCACTGAAGCTTTCTTT. Its protein product is CASGLPRGSTEAFF. Full variable domain (missing parts from reference TRBV12-5 and TRBJ1-1): DARVTQTPRHKVTEMGQEVTMRCQPILGHNTVFWYRQTMMQGLELLAYFRNRAPLDDSGMPKDRFSAEMPDATLATLKIQPSEPRDSAVYFCASGLPRGSTEAFFGQGTRLTVV.

This clonotype occurred many times. The chain joins TRBV5-1 to TRBJ2-7; maybe TRBD1 (5 bases). This CDR3 has 14 residues. CDR1 and CDR2 (germline): SGHRS, YFSETQ. Trimming took 4 bases from V and 4 from J, leaving 15 bases between them. The CDR3 bases are TGCGCCAGCAGCCCAGAGCTGGGGCGGTACGAGCAGTACTTC. Translating it yields CASSPELGRYEQYF.

This clonotype was found many times. This sequence joins TRBV7-9 and TRBJ2-2; a weak D match, TRBD2 (6 bases). The CDR3 contains 15 residues. Between the trimmed V and J ends, which lost 1 base and 4 bases, there was a span of 10 bases. Germline assignment: CDR1 SEHNR and CDR2 FQNEAQ (reference sequence). CDR3 region: CASSLGTGATGELFF. The CDR3 region has the DNA TGTGCCAGCAGCTTAGGTACGGGAGCCACCGGGGAGCTGTTTTTT.

This clonotype has a count of ten or more. The genes are TRBV7-2 and TRBJ2-5; 11 bases fit TRBD2. CDR1 SGHTA and CDR2 FQGNSA come from the germline V gene. Trimming at V came to 5 bases and at J to 5 bases, leaving 10 bases not matched to a gene. This CDR3 spans 16 amino acids. CDR3: CASSRWTSGPGETQYF. CDR3 coding DNA: TGTGCCAGCAGCCGATGGACTAGCGGGCCTGGGGAGACCCAGTACTTC. Full variable domain (outside the CDR3, taken from reference TRBV7-2 and TRBJ2-5): GAGVSQSPSNKVTEKGKDVELRCDPISGHTALYWYRQSLGQGLEFLIYFQGNSAPDKSGLPSDRFSAERTGGSVSTLTIQRTQQEDSAVYLCASSRWTSGPGETQYFGPGTRLLVL.

With regard to this clonotype: This sequence may be a read error, since a much larger clone differs from it by one base. This chain connects TRBV28 to TRBJ1-2, with TRBD1 as a possible D gene (5 bases). The germline V gene encodes CDR1 MDHEN and CDR2 SYDVKM. This CDR3 is 16 amino acids long. The DNA for the CDR3 is TGTGCCAGCAGTTCCCGGGACCGTACGATCTACTATGGCTACAACTTC. Residues: CASSSRDRTIYYGYNF.

This clonotype was observed once. V gene TRBV7-6 combines with J gene TRBJ1-5, with 7 bases identical to TRBD1. The CDR3 has 16 residues. Germline trimming cut 1 base from V and 7 bases from J; bases unmatched to any gene: 10. Germline V gene data show CDR1 as SGHVS and CDR2 as FNYEAQ. CDR3 amino acids: CASSLGGGTAQQPQHF. The DNA for the CDR3 is TGTGCCAGCAGCTTAGGGGGGGGGACAGCCCAGCAGCCCCAGCATTTT. Filled out from reference TRBV7-6 and TRBJ1-5, the complete variable domain reads GAGVSQSPRYKVTKRGQDVALRCDPISGHVSLYWYRQALGQGPEFLTYFNYEAQQDKSGLPNDRFSAERPEGSISTLTIQRTEQRDSAMYRCASSLGGGTAQQPQHFGDGTRLSIL.

This clonotype has only a few counts. The rearrangement links TRBV5-5 to TRBJ1-6, with no clear D. The germline V and J ends were trimmed by 6 bases and 4 bases, with 8 bases remaining between them. CDR3 length: 13 amino acids. Germline CDR1 SGHKS, CDR2 YYEKEE (reference sequence). CDR3 amino acids: CASIADYNSPLHF. The CDR3 nucleotides read TGTGCCAGCATCGCGGATTATAATTCACCCCTCCACTTT.

This clonotype has a handful of counts. The V and J genes are TRBV29-1 and TRBJ1-2; 8 bases map to TRBD1. Germline CDR1 SQVTM, CDR2 ANQGSEA. The junction had 10 bases not matched to a gene; V was cut back by 5 bases and J by 2 bases. The CDR3 is made up of 15 amino acids. The DNA of the CDR3 is TGCAGCGTTATTGGGGCAGGGGGCGCGAACTATGGCTACACCTTC. This gives the protein CSVIGAGGANYGYTF.

This clonotype occurred many times. The chain is built from TRBV27 and TRBJ2-7; a possible D gene is TRBD2 (5 bases). Trimming cost V 7 bases and J 2 bases, with 12 bases left between them. From germline, CDR1 is MNHEY and CDR2 SMNVEV (reference sequence). The CDR3 loop spans 13 amino acids. This CDR3 is CASKSGGAYEQYF. The DNA of the CDR3 is TGTGCCAGCAAAAGCGGTGGGGCCTACGAGCAGTACTTC.